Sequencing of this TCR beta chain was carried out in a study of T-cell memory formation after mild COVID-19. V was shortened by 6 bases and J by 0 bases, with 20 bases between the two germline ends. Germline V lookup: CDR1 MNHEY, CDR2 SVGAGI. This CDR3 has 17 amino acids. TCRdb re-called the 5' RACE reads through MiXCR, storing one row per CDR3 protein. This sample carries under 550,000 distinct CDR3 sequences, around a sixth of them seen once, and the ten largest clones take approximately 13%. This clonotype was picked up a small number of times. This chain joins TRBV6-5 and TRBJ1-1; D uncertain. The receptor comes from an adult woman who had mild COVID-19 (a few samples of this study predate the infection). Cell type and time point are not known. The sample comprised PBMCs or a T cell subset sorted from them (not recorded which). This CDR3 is CASRKSDSGFMNTEAFF. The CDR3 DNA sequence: TGTGCCAGCAGAAAATCCGACTCAGGATTCATGAACACTGAAGCTTTCTTT.